This T cell receptor (beta chain) derives from a study of regulatory T cells in long-lasting Graves disease. Background on the study: Newly diagnosed Graves' patients took antithyroid drugs under 3 months. Study-level points and caveats: Favored usage of TRBV28, TRBJ1-2 and TRBJ2-5 was recorded in persistent disease. Accuracy could have been hurt by small sample size.

CDR3 regions were amplified by Arm-PCR using iRepertoire HTBI primers to build TCR beta libraries. Study processing details: Across all samples, approximately 64 TRBV segments and 11 to 15 TRBJ segments were identified. One entry per CDR3 protein results from TCRdb running MiXCR on the multiplex PCR reads. TCRdb, not the original authors, processed these V and J calls. Among around 250,000 distinct CDR3 sequences listed, around 20% were seen once. The time point was: newly diagnosed GD, antithyroid drugs for less than 3 months. Making the TCR library involved RNA that had been extracted from PBMCs. A word on this clonotype: Its specificity is not known.

Germline CDR1 reads SGHAT; CDR2 reads FQNNGV. This CDR3 region has 20 residues. The chain combines TRBV11-2 with TRBJ2-1; possible D gene TRBD1, 6 bases. The J call is in doubt because the DNA end fits TRBJ2-5 better. The source material was peripheral blood mononuclear cells (PBMCs), sampled at new diagnosis, from a patient treated with antithyroid drugs. The sequence came from a female donor with Graves disease. The CDR3 DNA reads TGTGCCAGCAGCCACTTTGCACTTATAGGGCAGGGGTCAAGCCAAGAGACCCAGTACTTC. It codes for CASSHFALIGQGSSQETQYF.